The 32 T cell receptor beta chains given below trace back to one sample, sequenced in a study of OX40 agonist ivuxolimab in advanced cancers. Libraries were prepared by immunoSEQ multiplex PCR; TCRdb keeps only in-frame clonotypes and omits some of them. The profile shows about 7,000 clones, 76% of them singletons. This specimen was CD4+ or CD8+ T cells sorted from blood, taken in a trial of the OX40 agonist ivuxolimab. These receptors were taken from an adult with an advanced solid tumor such as melanoma, head and neck, liver or kidney cancer.

The gene calls are TRBV29-1 and TRBJ1-2; D perhaps matches TRBD1 (5 bases). The V end lost 8 bases, the J end lost 2 bases, and 15 bases lay between the germline ends. In germline, CDR1 is SQVTM, CDR2 ANQGSEA. The CDR3 runs 13 residues. The CDR3 here is CSCYVGGNYGYTF. DNA of the CDR3: TGCAGCTGCTACGTCGGGGGAAACTATGGCTACACCTTC.

This rearrangement joins TRBV5-1 to TRBJ2-7, with 7 positions matching TRBD1. Germline CDR1 is SGHRS and CDR2 is YFSETQ. The V segment lost 4 bases and the J segment 7 bases; nucleotides outside the gene matches: 14. This CDR3 is built from 15 residues. The CDR3 DNA reads as TGCGCCAGCAGCCAGGGGGACGCCGACAGCTGGGAGCAGTACTTC. It specifies CASSQGDADSWEQYF.

This rearrangement joins TRBV4-3 to TRBJ2-3; D is undetermined. The CDR3 is made up of 13 amino acids. Germline-derived CDR1 and CDR2 are LGHNA and YSLEER. Trimming removed 1 base from V and 2 bases from J, with 4 bases in between. This CDR3 is CASSQAHTDTQYF. The CDR3 nucleotides are TGCGCCAGCAGCCAAGCGCACACAGATACGCAGTATTTT.

V and J are TRBV6-5 and TRBJ2-2; D gene ambiguous. This CDR3 contains 14 residues. V was cut by 0 bases and J by 8 bases, with 10 bases left in between. In germline, CDR1 is MNHEY, CDR2 SVGAGI. In DNA, the CDR3 is TGTGCCAGCAGTTACTCCACGCCGGAGGGGGAGCTGTTTTTT. Protein: CASSYSTPEGELFF.

This rearrangement joins TRBV9 to TRBJ2-7, with 8 bases lining up with TRBD2. Germline V gene data show CDR1 as SGDLS and CDR2 as YYNGEE. V shed 0 bases and J 4 bases; nucleotides not matched to a gene: 6. The CDR3 has 15 amino acids. CDR3 nucleotides: TGTGCCAGCAGCGTAGGAGCGGGAGTTTCTTACGAGCAGTACTTC. Protein sequence: CASSVGAGVSYEQYF.

The rearrangement joins TRBV4-2 to TRBJ2-3; no definite D call. The CDR3 totals 15 residues. Germline values: CDR1 LGHNA, CDR2 YNFKEQ. With 0 bases removed from V and 0 bases from J, the gap between germline ends came to 7 bases. The DNA for the CDR3 is TGTGCCAGCAGCCAAGAGGCAGGCAGCACAGATACGCAGTATTTT. As protein: CASSQEAGSTDTQYF.

The gene calls are TRBV6-5 and TRBJ2-1; D remains ambiguous. Per germline, CDR1 MNHEY and CDR2 SVGAGI. Deletions cut 4 bases from V and 7 bases from J, with 5 bases between. The CDR3 has 11 amino acids. This chain's CDR3 is CASSLGNEQFF. CDR3 DNA: TGTGCCAGCAGTTTAGGAAATGAGCAGTTCTTC.

V gene TRBV19 combines with J gene TRBJ1-1; 8 positions agree with TRBD1. The V gene's germline CDR1 is LNHDA and CDR2 SQIVND (reference sequence). Trimming at V came to 7 bases and at J to 8 bases, leaving 15 bases not matched to a gene. CDR3 length: 15 residues. CDR3 region: CASNYRGRDRQEAFF. The CDR3 nucleotides read TGTGCCAGTAACTACCGAGGGCGGGACAGGCAAGAAGCTTTCTTT.

This chain joins TRBV5-1 and TRBJ2-7; D ambiguous. The V gene's germline CDR1 is SGHRS and CDR2 YFSETQ. This CDR3 has 15 residues. Trimming left V 5 bases short and J 6 bases short, with 21 bases between. This chain's CDR3 is CASRQPSTVISEQYF. In DNA form, the CDR3 reads TGCGCCAGCAGACAGCCATCCACTGTGATTAGCGAGCAGTACTTC. The variable domain in full, completed from reference TRBV5-1 and TRBJ2-7, reads KAGVTQTPRYLIKTRGQQVTLSCSPISGHRSVSWYQQTPGQGLQFLFEYFSETQRNKGNFPGRFSGRQFSNSRSEMNVSTLELGDSALYLCASRQPSTVISEQYFGPGTRLTVT.

The rearrangement links TRBV13 to TRBJ2-3, with 7 bases identical to TRBD2. The ends lost 1 base at V and 0 bases at J; junction bases unmatched: 1. This CDR3 has 15 residues. CDR1 is PRHDT and CDR2 is FYEKMQ in the germline V gene (reference sequence). The CDR3: CASSLVLASTDTQYF. The CDR3 DNA reads TGTGCCAGCAGCTTAGTACTAGCGAGCACAGATACGCAGTATTTT.

The V call is TRBV27, the J call TRBJ2-5; perhaps TRBD1 as D (5 bases). The CDR3 extends over 14 amino acids. Per the germline V gene, CDR1 is MNHEY and CDR2 is SMNVEV (reference sequence). Between the trimmed V and J ends, which lost 6 bases and 3 bases, there was a span of 14 bases. CDR3 in amino acids: CASSWGDIEETQYF. CDR3 coding DNA: TGTGCCAGCAGCTGGGGCGATATCGAAGAGACCCAGTACTTC.

V is TRBV7-2 and J is TRBJ1-1; D gene ambiguous. This CDR3 has 13 amino acids. The ends were cut back, 1 base at V and 0 bases at J, with 3 bases in the middle. Germline V gene sequence: CDR1 SGHTA, CDR2 FQGNSA. In nucleotides, the CDR3 is TGTGCCAGCAGCTTAGTATTGAACACTGAAGCTTTCTTT. As protein: CASSLVLNTEAFF.

The chain combines TRBV7-6 with TRBJ2-3; 7 bases fit TRBD2. The V gene end was trimmed by 3 bases and the J gene end by 2 bases; junction bases not matched to a gene: 5. The CDR3 is made up of 15 amino acids. Germline values: CDR1 SGHVS, CDR2 FNYEAQ. This CDR3 is CASSLVGGNTDTQYF. CDR3 nucleotide sequence: TGTGCCAGCAGCTTGGTGGGAGGGAACACAGATACGCAGTATTTT.

CDR3 DNA sequence: TGTGCCAGCAGCTTAGGGACAGGGAATGGCTACACCTTC. Translation gives CASSLGTGNGYTF. The chain combines TRBV11-2 with TRBJ1-2; TRBD1 agrees at 8 bases. The CDR3 runs 13 residues. The V gene's germline CDR1 is SGHAT and CDR2 FQNNGV. After removal of 1 base from V and 6 bases from J, the junction contained 1 base not matched to a gene.

The J gene is TRBJ1-5, the V gene TRBV6-1, with 9 nucleotides matching TRBD1. The CDR3 extends over 14 amino acids. V gave up 4 bases and J gave up 9 bases; unmatched junction bases: 7. Germline values: CDR1 MNHNS, CDR2 SASEGT. The CDR3 DNA reads as TGTGCCAGCAGTGTGTGGACAGGGGAGAGGCCCCAGCATTTT. Translated, it gives CASSVWTGERPQHF.

The chain has TRBV5-5 and TRBJ2-5; no reliable D call. The CDR3 length is 11 residues. Trimming took off 2 bases at V and 2 bases at J, with 1 base between the two ends. CDR1 SGHKS and CDR2 YYEKEE come from the germline V gene (reference sequence). CDR3 coding DNA: TGTGCCAGCAGCTTTCAAGAGACCCAGTACTTC. This gives the protein CASSFQETQYF.

This sequence joins TRBV9 and TRBJ2-5, with a tentative D call TRBD1 (6 bases). V lost 0 bases and J lost 5, with 14 bases in between. The CDR3 sequence is 15 residues long. CDR1 and CDR2 from the germline V gene are SGDLS and YYNGEE. CDR3 DNA sequence: TGTGCCAGCAGCGTAGGCAGGGGTTGGGGTGAGACCCAGTACTTC. As protein: CASSVGRGWGETQYF.

The gene calls are TRBV6-5 and TRBJ2-2, with D perhaps TRBD2 (6 bases). With 7 bases removed from V and 3 bases from J, the gap between germline ends came to 15 bases. CDR3 length equals 15 residues. Germline lookup yields CDR1 MNHEY and CDR2 SVGAGI. The chain's CDR3 is CASKGGGTDTGELFF. CDR3 sequence (DNA): TGTGCCAGCAAGGGTGGAGGGACGGACACCGGGGAGCTGTTTTTT.

The chain combines TRBV27 with TRBJ2-1, with 7 bases lining up with TRBD1. V gave up 5 bases and J gave up 4 bases; unmatched junction bases: 8. The CDR3 totals 15 residues. Germline lookup yields CDR1 MNHEY and CDR2 SMNVEV (reference sequence). In DNA, the CDR3 is TGTGCCAGCAGTCAAGGGACAGAAGTGTACAATGAGCAGTTCTTC. Its protein product is CASSQGTEVYNEQFF.

This clone is categorized as large. V and J are TRBV28 and TRBJ2-7; possibly TRBD1 or TRBD2 for D (6 bases each). The CDR3 contains 13 residues. The germline gives CDR1 MDHEN, CDR2 SYDVKM. Between the trimmed V and J ends, which lost 3 bases and 2 bases, there was a span of 8 bases. This chain's CDR3 is CASSFRGAYEQYF. In DNA, the CDR3 is TGTGCCAGCAGTTTTAGGGGGGCCTACGAGCAGTACTTC.

This chain's CDR3 is CASSYSSGPNTEAFF. Here the CDR3 DNA reads TGTGCCAGCAGTTACTCCTCAGGGCCGAACACTGAAGCTTTCTTT. The gene calls are TRBV6-5 and TRBJ1-1, with D maybe TRBD1 (5 bases). V was shortened by 0 bases and J by 1 base, with 9 bases between the two germline ends. CDR1 MNHEY and CDR2 SVGAGI come from the germline V gene. CDR3 size: 15 residues.

The chain joins TRBV7-9 to TRBJ2-5; D perhaps matches TRBD2 (5 bases). Looked up from germline, CDR1 is SEHNR and CDR2 is FQNEAQ (reference sequence). This CDR3 is built from 15 residues. V was trimmed by 5 bases and J by 4 bases, leaving 17 bases between them. The CDR3 DNA sequence: TGTGCCAGCAGCCCCCGGGTCGGGGAGTTAGAGACCCAGTACTTC. This encodes CASSPRVGELETQYF. Combining the CDR3 with reference TRBV7-9 and TRBJ2-5 gives the whole variable domain DTGVSQNPRHKITKRGQNVTFRCDPISEHNRLYWYRQTLGQGPEFLTYFQNEAQLEKSRLLSDRFSAERPKGSFSTLEIQRTEQGDSAMYLCASSPRVGELETQYFGPGTRLLVL.

The chain uses TRBV10-1 and TRBJ2-2; no definite D call. Looked up from germline, CDR1 is WNHNN and CDR2 is SYGVQD (reference sequence). The V and J ends lost 3 bases and 4 bases respectively, with 3 bases between them. CDR3 size: 12 residues. The DNA of the CDR3 is TGCGCCAGCAGTGATCTCACCGGGGAGCTGTTTTTT. It specifies CASSDLTGELFF.

V and J are TRBV13 and TRBJ1-1, with TRBD1 matching over 11 bases. Trimming cost V 5 bases and J 6 bases; bases outside gene matches: 8. The germline gives CDR1 PRHDT, CDR2 FYEKMQ (reference sequence). CDR3 length equals 15 residues. CDR3 sequence: CASSLWTGGNAEAFF. The CDR3, as DNA: TGTGCCAGCAGCCTTTGGACAGGGGGCAACGCTGAAGCTTTCTTT.

CDR3 amino acids: CASSSASTGSRSPLHF. The CDR3 nucleotides are TGTGCCAGCAGCTCGGCCTCAACAGGGTCTCGTTCACCCCTCCACTTT. This chain uses TRBV5-6 with TRBJ1-6, with D possibly being TRBD1 (6 bases). Looked up from germline, CDR1 is SGHDT and CDR2 is YYEEEE. Trimming took 3 bases from V and 9 from J, leaving 19 bases between them. The CDR3 is made up of 16 amino acids.

The V and J genes are TRBV14 and TRBJ2-7; 7 nucleotides agree with TRBD1. Unmatched junction bases numbered 4, after V lost 4 bases and J lost 1 base. The CDR3 length is 14 residues. CDR1 is SGHDN, CDR2 FVKESK, per germline. The CDR3 sequence: CASSPTGQSYEQYF. The CDR3 DNA is TGTGCCAGCAGCCCGACAGGGCAATCCTACGAGCAGTACTTC.

The chain has TRBV6-5 and TRBJ1-2, with D possibly matching TRBD1 (6 bases). Trimming left V 7 bases short and J 3 bases short, with 18 bases between. This CDR3 region has 15 residues. The germline gives CDR1 MNHEY, CDR2 SVGAGI. The CDR3 DNA reads as TGTGCCAGCAAGTTGGACAGCGGGTTTCACTATGGCTACACCTTC. It specifies CASKLDSGFHYGYTF.

J is TRBJ1-2 and V is TRBV19, with D unclear. The CDR3 sequence is 16 residues long. The V end lost 10 bases, the J end lost 1 base, and 22 bases lay between the germline ends. Per the germline V gene, CDR1 is LNHDA and CDR2 is SQIVND (reference sequence). CDR3 sequence (DNA): TGTGCCACCTTTTTTCCGGGAGCCCCTAATAACTATGGCTACACCTTC. Translating it yields CATFFPGAPNNYGYTF. The whole variable domain, remainder taken from reference TRBV19 and TRBJ1-2, is DGGITQSPKYLFRKEGQNVTLSCEQNLNHDAMYWYRQDPGQGLRLIYYSQIVNDFQKGDIAEGYSVSREKKESFPLTVTSAQKNPTAFYLCATFFPGAPNNYGYTFGSGTRLTVV.

The V call is TRBV7-6, the J call TRBJ2-1; 7 nucleotides agree with TRBD1. This CDR3 has 16 residues. Trimming removed 4 bases from V and 5 bases from J; junction bases left unmatched: 11. Germline V gives CDR1 SGHVS, CDR2 FNYEAQ. The CDR3 sequence is CASSSSDSRGNNEQFF. The CDR3 coding sequence is TGTGCCAGCAGCTCCTCGGACAGCAGGGGGAACAATGAGCAGTTCTTC.

This chain connects TRBV11-2 to TRBJ2-3; TRBD2 matches 12 bases. Germline loops: CDR1 SGHAT, CDR2 FQNNGV. This CDR3 has 16 amino acids. Trimming removed 4 bases from V and 1 base from J; junction bases left unmatched: 3. The CDR3 region has the DNA TGTGCCAGCAGCTCCGGACTAGCGGGGCGCACAGATACGCAGTATTTT. Translation gives CASSSGLAGRTDTQYF.

This chain connects TRBV5-1 to TRBJ1-5; a weak D match, TRBD1 (5 bases). CDR3 length: 16 residues. Germline CDR1 is SGHRS and CDR2 is YFSETQ. Trimming removed 1 base at V and 0 bases at J, with 11 bases between. The CDR3 loop is CASSLLGPNSNQPQHF. The DNA of the CDR3 is TGCGCCAGCAGCTTGCTGGGGCCTAATAGCAATCAGCCCCAGCATTTT.

The chain couples TRBV28 to TRBJ1-5; TRBD1 might be the D (5 bases). The germline gives CDR1 MDHEN, CDR2 SYDVKM. V lost 2 bases and J lost 7, with 21 bases in between. The CDR3 has 17 amino acids. The CDR3 spells CASSLPRGAGNSQPQHF. CDR3 DNA sequence: TGTGCCAGCAGTTTACCCCGTGGGGCAGGGAACAGCCAGCCCCAGCATTTT. Filled out from reference TRBV28 and TRBJ1-5, the complete variable domain reads DVKVTQSSRYLVKRTGEKVFLECVQDMDHENMFWYRQDPGLGLRLIYFSYDVKMKEKGDIPEGYSVSREKKERFSLILESASTNQTSMYLCASSLPRGAGNSQPQHFGDGTRLSIL.